These 13 T cell receptor beta chains share one sample of origin, sequenced in a study of cytomegalovirus exposure and HLA in healthy donors. It was with 60 Vbeta and 13 Jbeta primers that the PCR ran. Assay: immunoSEQ multiplex PCR; the TCRdb copy retains only in-frame clones and omits some. This sample has roughly 140,000 clones, with around 85% found just once. The material sequenced was PBMCs. The receptors were sampled from a man aged 40-55 years in good health and CMV-seropositive.

This sequence joins TRBV5-1 and TRBJ1-2; 7 positions agree with TRBD1. This CDR3 has 12 residues. Germline-derived CDR1 and CDR2 are SGHRS and YFSETQ. The trim removed 5 bases at V and 7 bases at J, leaving 5 bases unmatched. CDR3 loop: CASREGASGYTF. CDR3 DNA: TGCGCCAGCAGGGAGGGGGCAAGTGGCTACACCTTC. The full variable domain, with the rest looked up from reference TRBV5-1 and TRBJ1-2, is KAGVTQTPRYLIKTRGQQVTLSCSPISGHRSVSWYQQTPGQGLQFLFEYFSETQRNKGNFPGRFSGRQFSNSRSEMNVSTLELGDSALYLCASREGASGYTFGSGTRLTVV.

This chain connects TRBV5-6 to TRBJ2-1; D unresolved. With 5 bases removed from V and 4 bases from J, the gap between germline ends came to 16 bases. Germline-derived CDR1 and CDR2 are SGHDT and YYEEEE. There are 15 residues in the CDR3. The CDR3 coding sequence is TGTGCCAGCAGTCCCACCCACAACCCTTACAATGAGCAGTTCTTC. Translating it yields CASSPTHNPYNEQFF.

This clone has a single count. V usage is TRBV11-1 and J usage is TRBJ1-1; D perhaps matches TRBD1 (6 bases). The V end was cut by 6 bases, the J end by 3 bases, with 14 bases between. This CDR3 is built from 14 residues. The germline gives CDR1 SGHAT, CDR2 FQDESV (reference sequence). CDR3 DNA sequence: TGTGCCAGCAGTTTCGCGGGGGCAGACACTGAAGCTTTCTTT. This codes for CASSFAGADTEAFF.

V is TRBV6-5 and J is TRBJ2-7; tentative D call: TRBD2 (5 bases). Trimming pared 5 bases from V and 6 bases from J, leaving 20 bases between. The CDR3 extends over 15 amino acids. Germline assignment: CDR1 MNHEY and CDR2 SVGAGI. CDR3 sequence (DNA): TGTGCCAGCAGTGCCTGGACTTCCCGCGGGTCCGAGCAGTACTTC. Translated, it gives CASSAWTSRGSEQYF.

The chain carries TRBV19 and TRBJ2-1; TRBD2 matches 9 bases. Germline trimming cut 7 bases from V and 5 bases from J; bases unmatched to any gene: 9. Germline values: CDR1 LNHDA, CDR2 SQIVND (reference sequence). This CDR3 is 15 amino acids long. CDR3 coding DNA: TGTGCCAGTAACCAACTAGCGGGCGGGGACAATGAGCAGTTCTTC. Amino acids: CASNQLAGGDNEQFF.

The chain recombines TRBV2 with TRBJ2-5, with 7 bases fitting TRBD2. The end of the DNA is better explained by TRBJ2-7, so the J call may be wrong. Germline CDR1 SNHLY, CDR2 FYNNEI. CDR3 length: 15 amino acids. CDR3 amino acids: CASRAGTNTIHEQYF. CDR3 nucleotide sequence: TGTGCCAGCAGAGCCGGGACTAATACAATCCACGAGCAGTACTTC.

The rearrangement joins TRBV19 to TRBJ1-3, with D unresolved. This CDR3 spans 15 amino acids. The V gene's germline CDR1 is LNHDA and CDR2 SQIVND (reference sequence). Trimming removed 3 bases at V and 0 bases at J, with 9 bases between. The CDR3 spells CASSITRSSGNTIYF. CDR3 nucleotide sequence: TGTGCCAGTAGTATCACGCGGAGCTCTGGAAACACCATATATTTT. The full variable domain, in which reference TRBV19 and TRBJ1-3 provide the parts outside the CDR3, is DGGITQSPKYLFRKEGQNVTLSCEQNLNHDAMYWYRQDPGQGLRLIYYSQIVNDFQKGDIAEGYSVSREKKESFPLTVTSAQKNPTAFYLCASSITRSSGNTIYFGEGSWLTVV.

The chain combines TRBV7-9 with TRBJ1-1, with 10 bases matching TRBD1. V trimming: 1 base; J trimming: 5 bases; junction bases outside the gene matches: 4. The CDR3 runs to 15 residues. CDR1 and CDR2 (germline): SEHNR, FQNEAQ (reference sequence). The CDR3 reads CASSLGDRGGTEAFF. DNA of the CDR3: TGTGCCAGCAGCTTAGGGGACAGGGGTGGGACTGAAGCTTTCTTT.

The chain combines TRBV2 with TRBJ1-1; perhaps TRBD1 as D (6 bases). Germline V gene lookup returns CDR1 SNHLY and CDR2 FYNNEI. This CDR3 spans 13 amino acids. Trimming left V 8 bases short and J 1 base short, with 11 bases between. The CDR3 nucleotides read TGTGCCAGCGGCCCGGACAGGAACACTGAAGCTTTCTTT. Residues: CASGPDRNTEAFF.

This rearrangement joins TRBV6-5 to TRBJ2-5; 12 bases map to TRBD1. The CDR3 totals 14 residues. With 5 bases clipped from V and 7 bases from J, the junction kept 5 bases outside the gene matches. CDR1 and CDR2 from the germline V gene are MNHEY and SVGAGI. The CDR3 DNA is TGTGCCAGCAGTGGGACAGGGGGCGGAGGGACCCAGTACTTC. The encoded protein is CASSGTGGGGTQYF.

The chain couples TRBV7-9 to TRBJ2-3, with TRBD2 matching 7 bases. The CDR3 is 16 amino acids. V lost 4 bases to trimming and J lost 1 base; unmatched junction nucleotides: 8. Germline values: CDR1 SEHNR, CDR2 FQNEAQ (reference sequence). The CDR3 nucleotides are TGTGCCAGCAGCTCGTACCCGAGCGGGGGCACAGATACGCAGTATTTT. It encodes CASSSYPSGGTDTQYF.

The V call is TRBV5-1, the J call TRBJ1-2; 9 bases line up with TRBD1. The V gene end was trimmed by 1 base and the J gene end by 0 bases; junction bases not matched to a gene: 7. Germline assignment: CDR1 SGHRS and CDR2 YFSETQ. CDR3 length equals 17 residues. The CDR3 sequence: CASSLSGQGSANYGYTF. The CDR3 DNA reads TGCGCCAGCAGCTTGTCGGGACAGGGCTCCGCTAACTATGGCTACACCTTC.

This clone was counted a few times. The chain carries TRBV6-1 and TRBJ1-2; D remains unclear. CDR3 length equals 16 residues. Trimming stripped 2 bases from V and 4 bases from J, with 17 bases between. In germline, CDR1 is MNHNS, CDR2 SASEGT. CDR3 coding DNA: TGTGCCAGCAGTGAATTCCCCCAGCGAACTCCCTATGGCTACACCTTC. As protein: CASSEFPQRTPYGYTF.